Listed here are 21 T cell receptor beta chains from one sample, sequenced in a study of cytomegalovirus exposure and HLA in healthy donors. TCRdb keeps only in-frame clones here, not all; method: immunoSEQ multiplex PCR. The profile shows under 150,000 clones, about 88% of them singletons. Material for sequencing was PBMCs. The receptors derive from a young man in good health and CMV-seropositive.

This clone was counted a single time. This chain connects TRBV14 to TRBJ2-7; 9 bases match TRBD1. V lost 3 bases and J lost 2; bases outside the gene matches: 5. Looked up from germline, CDR1 is SGHDN and CDR2 is FVKESK. The CDR3 runs to 15 residues. CDR3 nucleotides: TGTGCCAGCAGCCAGTACAGGGGGCGCCCCTACGAGCAGTACTTC. It codes for CASSQYRGRPYEQYF.

The CDR3 bases are TGTGCCAGCAGCTCCGGACAGGGGTCTTCTGGAAACACCATATATTTT. Its translation: CASSSGQGSSGNTIYF. This sequence joins TRBV7-9 and TRBJ1-3, with TRBD1 identical over 9 bases. CDR3 length: 16 residues. Germline lookup yields CDR1 SEHNR and CDR2 FQNEAQ (reference sequence). The V segment lost 4 bases and the J segment 1 base; nucleotides outside the gene matches: 5.

The chain has TRBV5-1 and TRBJ2-5; 7 bases agree with TRBD1. The CDR3 contains 13 residues. V trimming: 4 bases; J trimming: 3 bases; junction bases outside the gene matches: 3. Germline V gene sequence: CDR1 SGHRS, CDR2 YFSETQ. CDR3 region: CASSAGTEETQYF. The CDR3 DNA sequence: TGCGCCAGCAGCGCCGGGACAGAAGAGACCCAGTACTTC.

The V and J genes are TRBV11-3 and TRBJ2-1; TRBD2 aligns across 12 bases. Germline V gene sequence: CDR1 SGHNT, CDR2 YENEEA. Unmatched junction bases numbered 13, after V lost 5 bases and J lost 8 bases. This CDR3 spans 17 amino acids. CDR3 protein: CASSRTARTSGKDEQFF. DNA of the CDR3: TGTGCCAGCAGCCGCACCGCTCGGACTAGCGGGAAGGATGAGCAGTTCTTC.

As DNA, the CDR3 is TGTGCCAGCTCGGGCGGGTACTCCTACAATGAGCAGTTCTTC. Its translation: CASSGGYSYNEQFF. The chain employs TRBV27 and TRBJ2-1, with D possibly TRBD2 on 5 matching bases. Trimming cost V 8 bases and J 0 bases, with 11 bases left between them. Germline CDR1 and CDR2: MNHEY and SMNVEV (reference sequence). This CDR3 has 14 amino acids.

The V gene is TRBV6-5, the J gene TRBJ1-1, with TRBD1 matching over 7 bases. The V gene's germline CDR1 is MNHEY and CDR2 SVGAGI. The CDR3 is 13 amino acids. V shed 7 bases, J shed 5 bases, and the junction held 7 bases outside the gene matches. Here the CDR3 DNA reads TGTGCCAGCACCCCGACAGGGACGACTGAAGCTTTCTTT. This sequence encodes CASTPTGTTEAFF.

This chain links TRBV27 with TRBJ2-5; TRBD2 matches at 8 bases. Germline V lookup: CDR1 MNHEY, CDR2 SMNVEV (reference sequence). V trimming: 6 bases; J trimming: 3 bases; junction bases outside the gene matches: 12. The CDR3 is 16 amino acids. The CDR3 loop reads CASSSVLAAGEETQYF. The CDR3 nucleotides read TGTGCCAGCAGCTCCGTTCTCGCAGCGGGAGAAGAGACCCAGTACTTC.

This clone came up a few times. This chain connects TRBV11-3 to TRBJ2-5; D uncertain. In germline, CDR1 is SGHNT, CDR2 YENEEA. The CDR3 is 15 residues long. V was cut by 5 bases and J by 5 bases, with 18 bases left in between. CDR3 loop: CASSPSTRGVETQYF. Written as DNA, the CDR3 is TGTGCCAGCAGCCCTTCGACGCGAGGAGTCGAGACCCAGTACTTC.

The chain couples TRBV7-2 to TRBJ2-3; 7 bases match TRBD1. Per the germline V gene, CDR1 is SGHTA and CDR2 is FQGNSA. The length of the CDR3 is 15 residues. Trimming at V came to 6 bases and at J to 1 base, leaving 7 bases not matched to a gene. CDR3 region: CASSFKGAGTDTQYF. DNA of the CDR3: TGTGCCAGCAGTTTTAAGGGGGCCGGCACAGATACGCAGTATTTT.

V usage is TRBV27 and J usage is TRBJ1-2; TRBD1 aligns across 8 bases. The CDR3 spans 13 residues. The junction had 6 bases not matched to a gene; V was cut back by 6 bases and J by 6 bases. The germline V gene has CDR1 MNHEY and CDR2 SMNVEV (reference sequence). Here the CDR3 reads CASRGQGADGYTF. DNA for the CDR3: TGTGCCAGCAGGGGGCAGGGGGCGGATGGCTACACCTTC.

The J gene is TRBJ2-1, the V gene TRBV15; D not resolved. The V end was cut by 3 bases, the J end by 8 bases, with 5 bases between. Germline CDR1 and CDR2: LNHNV and YYDKDF (reference sequence). The CDR3 spans 11 residues. The CDR3 here is CATSSSYEQFF. The CDR3 nucleotides are TGTGCCACCAGCAGTAGCTATGAGCAGTTCTTC.

The chain employs TRBV29-1 and TRBJ1-4, with D possibly TRBD1 on 6 matching bases. The CDR3 has 15 residues. Germline V CDR1 and CDR2: SQVTM, ANQGSEA. V was shortened by 5 bases and J by 4 bases, with 17 bases between the two germline ends. The CDR3 bases are TGCAGCGTTCTGGGGCAGGGGCTATTTAATGAAAAACTGTTTTTT. Translated: CSVLGQGLFNEKLFF.

This clone showed up just a few times. The rearrangement links TRBV5-1 to TRBJ2-1; 16 bases line up with TRBD2. The CDR3 length is 15 residues. From germline, CDR1 is SGHRS and CDR2 YFSETQ. Unmatched junction bases numbered 10, after V lost 4 bases and J lost 15 bases. CDR3 DNA sequence: TGCGCCAGCAGCCTCGGGACTAGCGGGAGGGCCGAGTCGTTCTTC. Its protein product is CASSLGTSGRAESFF.

The CDR3 DNA reads as TGTGCCAGCAGCTTCTTTCCGACTAGCGGCTTAGCCGGGGAGCTGTTTTTT. It specifies CASSFFPTSGLAGELFF. The genes are TRBV7-9 and TRBJ2-2, with 9 bases aligning to TRBD2. Germline V lookup: CDR1 SEHNR, CDR2 FQNEAQ (reference sequence). CDR3 length equals 17 residues. Germline trimming cut 3 bases from V and 6 bases from J; bases unmatched to any gene: 11.

The chain employs TRBV6-6 and TRBJ2-3; perhaps TRBD2 as D (6 bases). The CDR3 spans 13 residues. Between the trimmed V and J ends, which lost 4 bases and 5 bases, there was a span of 10 bases. Germline V gene data show CDR1 as MNHNY and CDR2 as SVGAGI (reference sequence). The CDR3: CASSFTGGDTQYF. The CDR3 coding sequence is TGTGCCAGCAGTTTCACCGGGGGAGATACGCAGTATTTT.

This chain joins TRBV2 and TRBJ2-5; D perhaps matches TRBD2 (6 bases). The CDR3 runs 17 residues. Germline values: CDR1 SNHLY, CDR2 FYNNEI. Trimming left V 4 bases short and J 1 base short, with 19 bases between. CDR3 protein: CASSGHIAEGVQETQYF. CDR3 in DNA: TGTGCCAGCAGTGGACATATAGCGGAAGGGGTCCAAGAGACCCAGTACTTC.

The CDR3 loop is CASSIDVRGAYEQYF. The CDR3 DNA reads as TGTGCCAGTAGTATAGATGTCAGGGGAGCCTACGAGCAGTACTTC. V and J are TRBV19 and TRBJ2-7, with D tentatively TRBD1 (6 bases). Trimming stripped 0 bases from V and 2 bases from J, with 11 bases between. From germline, CDR1 is LNHDA and CDR2 SQIVND (reference sequence). This CDR3 has 15 amino acids.

The V and J genes are TRBV10-2 and TRBJ2-5; 9 bases line up with TRBD1. The trim removed 6 bases at V and 1 base at J, leaving 3 bases unmatched. CDR3 length equals 14 residues. Germline values: CDR1 WSHSY, CDR2 SAAADI. The CDR3 loop reads CASRGTGSQETQYF. In DNA form, the CDR3 reads TGCGCCAGCAGGGGGACAGGGAGCCAAGAGACCCAGTACTTC.

This chain joins TRBV5-1 and TRBJ1-2; a weak D match, TRBD1 (5 bases). CDR1 SGHRS and CDR2 YFSETQ come from the germline V gene. V lost 4 bases, J lost 2 bases, and 12 bases lay in between. The CDR3 runs 14 residues. This chain's CDR3 is CASSQGGLNYGYTF. As DNA, the CDR3 is TGCGCCAGCAGCCAGGGAGGCCTGAACTATGGCTACACCTTC.

The CDR3 reads CASSQDPRGWGTDTQYF. DNA for the CDR3: TGTGCCAGCAGCCAAGATCCGAGGGGGTGGGGCACAGATACGCAGTATTTT. This chain uses TRBV14 with TRBJ2-3; D is perhaps TRBD1 (6 bases). Looked up from germline, CDR1 is SGHDN and CDR2 is FVKESK. The CDR3 extends over 17 amino acids. Trimming left V 0 bases short and J 1 base short, with 14 bases between.

V gene TRBV5-4 combines with J gene TRBJ1-1; 10 nucleotides align to TRBD1. Per the germline V gene, CDR1 is SGHNT and CDR2 is YYREEE (reference sequence). V gave up 2 bases and J gave up 3 bases; unmatched junction bases: 1. The CDR3 loop spans 14 amino acids. Here the CDR3 reads CASSFGQGDTEAFF. The CDR3 nucleotides read TGTGCCAGCAGCTTTGGACAGGGGGACACTGAAGCTTTCTTT.